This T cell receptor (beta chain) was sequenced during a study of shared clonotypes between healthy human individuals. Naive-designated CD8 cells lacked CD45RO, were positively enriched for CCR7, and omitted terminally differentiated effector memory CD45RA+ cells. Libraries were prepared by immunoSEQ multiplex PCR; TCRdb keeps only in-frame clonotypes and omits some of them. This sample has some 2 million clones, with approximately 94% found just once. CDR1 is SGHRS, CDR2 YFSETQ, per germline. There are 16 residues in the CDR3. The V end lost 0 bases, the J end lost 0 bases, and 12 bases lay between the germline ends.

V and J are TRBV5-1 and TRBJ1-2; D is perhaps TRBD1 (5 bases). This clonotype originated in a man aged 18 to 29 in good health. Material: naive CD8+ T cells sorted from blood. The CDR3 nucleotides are TGCGCCAGCAGCTTGGATTTCGGGGCCCCTAACTATGGCTACACCTTC. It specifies CASSLDFGAPNYGYTF.